This TCR beta chain originates from a study of blood T cell repertoires in COVID-19. Study in general: Nucleic acid was either cDNA or gDNA, and it came from T cells, B-cell-depleted T cells, or PBMCs.

Sequenced by immunoSEQ multiplex PCR; TCRdb stores in-frame clones only, minus some. Among approximately 210,000 clones, approximately 80% were seen once, and the ten largest hold 15% to 20%. The CDR3 runs to 18 residues. The germline CDR1 and CDR2 sequences are WSHSY and SAAADI. The J segment lost 1 base and the V segment lost 6 bases, leaving 10 bases of the junction unmatched. The specimen sequenced was peripheral blood. The chain carries TRBV10-2 and TRBJ2-6; 9 positions match TRBD2. The clonotype was recovered from a human donor in a cohort sampled during active COVID-19. Here the CDR3 DNA reads TGCGCCAGCAGAGGTCCAGCGGGGGGCTTGTCTGGGGCCAACGTCCTGACTTTC. Protein product: CASRGPAGGLSGANVLTF.